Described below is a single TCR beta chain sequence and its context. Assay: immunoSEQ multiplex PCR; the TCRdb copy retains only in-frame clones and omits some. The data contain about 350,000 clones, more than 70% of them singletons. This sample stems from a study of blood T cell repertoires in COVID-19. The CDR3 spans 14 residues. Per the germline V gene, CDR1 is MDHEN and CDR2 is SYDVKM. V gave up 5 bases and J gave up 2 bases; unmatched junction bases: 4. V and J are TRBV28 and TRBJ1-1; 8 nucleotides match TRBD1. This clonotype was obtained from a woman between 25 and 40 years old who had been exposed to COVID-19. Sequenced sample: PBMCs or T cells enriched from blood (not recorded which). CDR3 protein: CASSLDRGNTEAFF. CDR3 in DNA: TGTGCCAGCAGTCTAGACAGGGGTAACACTGAAGCTTTCTTT.